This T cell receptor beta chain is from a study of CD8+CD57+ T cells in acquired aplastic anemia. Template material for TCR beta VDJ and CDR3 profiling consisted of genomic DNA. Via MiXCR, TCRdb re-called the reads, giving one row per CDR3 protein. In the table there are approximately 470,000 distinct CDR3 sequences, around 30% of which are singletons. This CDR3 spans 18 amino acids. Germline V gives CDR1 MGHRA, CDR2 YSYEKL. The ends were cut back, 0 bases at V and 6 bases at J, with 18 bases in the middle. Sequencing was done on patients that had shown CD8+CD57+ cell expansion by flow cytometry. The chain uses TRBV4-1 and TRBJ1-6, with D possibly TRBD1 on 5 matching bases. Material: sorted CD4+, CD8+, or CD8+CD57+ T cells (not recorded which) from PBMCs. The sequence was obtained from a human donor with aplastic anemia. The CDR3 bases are TGCGCCAGCAGCCAAGAGGGCCGCATCCTCGGGGGTAATTCACCCCTCCACTTT. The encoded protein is CASSQEGRILGGNSPLHF.